This T cell receptor beta chain was obtained from a study of cytomegalovirus exposure and HLA in healthy donors. Study results and limitations: What a later analysis showed was that several of the most significant clusters appeared linked to common viral pathogens. It was shown in a later analysis that HLA-associated TCR beta chains were more clonally expanded than other, equally common chains.

CDR1 is SQVTM, CDR2 ANQGSEA, per germline. There are 14 residues in the CDR3. V trimming: 7 bases; J trimming: 6 bases; junction bases outside the gene matches: 11. The PCR made use of 60 Vbeta and 13 Jbeta primers. This table comes from immunoSEQ multiplex PCR, and its TCRdb copy is limited to in-frame clones, with some not included. The sample shows about 120,000 clones, roughly 80% of them seen only once. To note about this clone: Antigen: not known.

This receptor was taken from a man aged 25-45 years in good health and CMV-seropositive. The sequencing sample was made of PBMCs. The chain couples TRBV29-1 to TRBJ2-1, with 8 positions matching TRBD1. The CDR3, as DNA: TGCAGCGGCCAGGACAGGGCTCGGGGCAATGAGCAGTTCTTC. Protein: CSGQDRARGNEQFF.